These 26 T cell receptor beta chains were sequenced from one sample in a study of OX40 agonist ivuxolimab in advanced cancers. Repertoires were generated with immunoSEQ multiplex PCR, while TCRdb's copy carries only in-frame clones and drops some. The sample comprises approximately 97,000 clones, 70% to 90% of which are singletons, and more than 5% rests with the top ten. The sequenced sample was CD4+ or CD8+ T cells sorted from blood, obtained in a trial of the OX40 agonist ivuxolimab. The receptors were sampled from an adult with an advanced solid tumor such as melanoma, head and neck, liver or kidney cancer.

V gene TRBV2 combines with J gene TRBJ1-5, with 11 nucleotides matching TRBD1. The CDR3 sequence is 13 residues long. Trimming cost V 6 bases and J 5 bases; bases outside gene matches: 0. Germline CDR1 reads SNHLY; CDR2 reads FYNNEI. The CDR3 nucleotides read TGTGCCAGCAGGGACAGGGGGCATCAGCCCCAGCATTTT. This translates into CASRDRGHQPQHF.

The rearrangement uses TRBV7-9 and TRBJ2-2, with TRBD1 as a possible D gene (6 bases). With 5 bases removed from V and 6 bases from J, the gap between germline ends came to 19 bases. Germline V gene lookup returns CDR1 SEHNR and CDR2 FQNEAQ (reference sequence). The CDR3 consists of 16 residues. CDR3: CASSLGVAGVPGELFF. CDR3 DNA sequence: TGTGCCAGCAGCCTGGGCGTGGCAGGGGTTCCCGGGGAGCTGTTTTTT.

The V gene is TRBV14, the J gene TRBJ1-1; D remains ambiguous. Germline CDR1 and CDR2: SGHDN and FVKESK. This CDR3 is built from 13 residues. The V end was cut by 6 bases, the J end by 0 bases, with 8 bases between. CDR3 residues: CASSRIMNTEAFF. As DNA, the CDR3 is TGTGCCAGCAGTAGGATCATGAACACTGAAGCTTTCTTT. Full variable domain (remainder filled in from reference TRBV14 and TRBJ1-1): EAGVTQFPSHSVIEKGQTVTLRCDPISGHDNLYWYRRVMGKEIKFLLHFVKESKQDESGMPNNRFLAERTGGTYSTLKVQPAELEDSGVYFCASSRIMNTEAFFGQGTRLTVV.

The chain is built from TRBV5-1 and TRBJ1-5; D is unclear. The CDR3 has 15 amino acids. The germline CDR1 and CDR2 sequences are SGHRS and YFSETQ. Trimming left V 0 bases short and J 3 bases short, with 10 bases between. CDR3 DNA: TGCGCCAGCAGCTTGGGGGAAAACGCCAATCAGCCCCAGCATTTT. Translating gives CASSLGENANQPQHF.

CDR3 protein: CASSESGRGGAEAFF. CDR3 DNA sequence: TGTGCCAGCAGTGAATCAGGCCGAGGAGGCGCTGAAGCTTTCTTT. This rearrangement joins TRBV2 to TRBJ1-1; no clear D. The V end was cut by 2 bases, the J end by 6 bases, with 16 bases between. Per germline, CDR1 SNHLY and CDR2 FYNNEI. This CDR3 comprises 15 residues.

This clone occurred a few times. V is TRBV30 and J is TRBJ1-5; unclear D gene. The CDR3 length is 13 residues. V was shortened by 0 bases and J by 3 bases, with 6 bases between the two germline ends. Germline loops: CDR1 GTSNPN, CDR2 SVGIG (reference sequence). CDR3 residues: CAWSVRDNQPQHF. CDR3 bases: TGTGCCTGGAGTGTACGGGACAATCAGCCCCAGCATTTT. The variable domain in full, with the rest retrieved from reference TRBV30 and TRBJ1-5, is SQTIHQWPATLVQPVGSPLSLECTVEGTSNPNLYWYRQAAGRGLQLLFYSVGIGQISSEVPQNLSASRPQDRQFILSSKKLLLSDSGFYLCAWSVRDNQPQHFGDGTRLSIL.

The J gene is TRBJ2-2, the V gene TRBV10-2; 10 bases map to TRBD2. Germline loops: CDR1 WSHSY, CDR2 SAAADI. V lost 6 bases to trimming and J lost 5 bases; unmatched junction nucleotides: 27. The CDR3 sequence is 22 residues long. The CDR3 nucleotides are TGCGCCAGCAGACCACTAGCGGGAAAAAGGGGATCACCATTTAGAATTACCGGGGAGCTGTTTTTT. Translated: CASRPLAGKRGSPFRITGELFF.

The chain carries TRBV18 and TRBJ2-5, with a possible D match to TRBD2 (6 bases). This CDR3 region has 15 residues. Trimming pared 0 bases from V and 5 bases from J, leaving 13 bases between. Germline V gene lookup returns CDR1 KGHSH and CDR2 LQKENI. CDR3 nucleotides: TGTGCCAGCTCACCACCCGGGACTTTGACCGAGACCCAGTACTTC. Protein sequence: CASSPPGTLTETQYF.

The rearrangement uses TRBV19 and TRBJ1-2; no firm D call. The CDR3 is 13 amino acids. Germline V gene data show CDR1 as LNHDA and CDR2 as SQIVND (reference sequence). The V end was cut by 3 bases, the J end by 8 bases, with 13 bases between. The CDR3 nucleotides read TGTGCCAGTAGTATTGGAGGCAGCCGAGGCTACACCTTC. This sequence encodes CASSIGGSRGYTF.

This clone showed up just once. The V call is TRBV10-3, the J call TRBJ2-5; TRBD2 might be the D (5 bases). Trimming stripped 8 bases from V and 2 bases from J, with 12 bases between. This CDR3 has 13 residues. Looked up from germline, CDR1 is ENHRY and CDR2 is SYGVKD. The CDR3 DNA reads as TGTGCCATCGCCGGGAAGGGACAAGAGACCCAGTACTTC. As protein: CAIAGKGQETQYF.

This chain uses TRBV7-2 with TRBJ2-3; maybe TRBD2 (5 bases). The germline V and J ends were trimmed by 1 base and 5 bases, with 13 bases remaining between them. The CDR3 length is 15 residues. The germline V gene has CDR1 SGHTA and CDR2 FQGNSA. DNA of the CDR3: TGTGCCAGCAGCTTAGGGACCGGAGGTAGAGATACGCAGTATTTT. Protein: CASSLGTGGRDTQYF.

The chain uses TRBV4-1 and TRBJ1-1; D might be TRBD1 (5 bases). There are 15 residues in the CDR3. Germline CDR1 is MGHRA and CDR2 is YSYEKL. Trimming removed 1 base at V and 8 bases at J, with 17 bases between. CDR3 coding DNA: TGCGCCAGCAGCCAAGGCAGGGTGTATCCCCCGGAAGCTTTCTTT. Protein product: CASSQGRVYPPEAFF.

The chain employs TRBV7-6 and TRBJ2-1; 8 positions match TRBD2. CDR1 and CDR2 from the germline V gene are SGHVS and FNYEAQ. The CDR3 is 14 amino acids. Germline trimming cut 7 bases from V and 0 bases from J; bases unmatched to any gene: 2. The CDR3 nucleotides read TGTGCCAGCACTAGCGGGTACTCCTACAATGAGCAGTTCTTC. It codes for CASTSGYSYNEQFF.

V gene TRBV19 combines with J gene TRBJ1-4; unclear D gene. V was cut by 5 bases and J by 3 bases, with 7 bases left in between. CDR3 size: 13 residues. Germline CDR1 LNHDA, CDR2 SQIVND (reference sequence). CDR3 in DNA: TGTGCCAGTAGTCCTCGGCCTAATGAAAAACTGTTTTTT. It translates to CASSPRPNEKLFF. The full variable domain, its missing parts supplied by reference TRBV19 and TRBJ1-4, is DGGITQSPKYLFRKEGQNVTLSCEQNLNHDAMYWYRQDPGQGLRLIYYSQIVNDFQKGDIAEGYSVSREKKESFPLTVTSAQKNPTAFYLCASSPRPNEKLFFGSGTQLSVL.

The sample holds one count of this clone. The chain employs TRBV5-6 and TRBJ2-5; D gene ambiguous. The closer fit of TRBJ2-7 to the DNA end suggests the J call may be wrong. From germline, CDR1 is SGHDT and CDR2 YYEEEE. The CDR3 covers 12 residues. The CDR3 region is CASSFSELEQYF. In DNA, the CDR3 is TGTGCCAGCAGCTTTTCGGAACTCGAGCAGTACTTC.

The chain's CDR3 is CASSLSLDNEQFF. The CDR3 coding sequence is TGTGCCAGCAGCTTATCATTAGACAATGAGCAGTTCTTC. The chain combines TRBV11-2 with TRBJ2-1, with unresolved D. CDR1 and CDR2 from the germline V gene are SGHAT and FQNNGV. CDR3 length: 13 residues. The V end was cut by 2 bases, the J end by 5 bases, with 7 bases between. The complete variable domain, with remaining parts taken from reference TRBV11-2 and TRBJ2-1, reads EAGVAQSPRYKIIEKRQSVAFWCNPISGHATLYWYQQILGQGPKLLIQFQNNGVVDDSQLPKDRFSAERLKGVDSTLKIQPAKLEDSAVYLCASSLSLDNEQFFGPGTRLTVL.

This clone came up once. The same CDR3 can be traced to other DNA sequences in this sample. This chain uses TRBV19 with TRBJ1-5; D not certain. Germline loops: CDR1 LNHDA, CDR2 SQIVND (reference sequence). This CDR3 spans 14 amino acids. V shed 3 bases and J shed 4 bases, with 10 bases lying between them. The CDR3 spells CASSMSGGNQPQHF. The CDR3 DNA follows: TGTGCCAGTAGTATGAGCGGAGGGAATCAGCCCCAGCATTTT.

The chain uses TRBV10-3 and TRBJ2-1; the D is unclear. The germline CDR1 and CDR2 sequences are ENHRY and SYGVKD. CDR3 size: 13 residues. V lost 4 bases and J lost 5, with 9 bases in between. CDR3 region: CAISGLRDNEQFF. CDR3 bases: TGTGCCATCAGTGGGCTCAGAGACAATGAGCAGTTCTTC.

The gene calls are TRBV7-6 and TRBJ2-3, with D perhaps TRBD2 (7 bases). The CDR3 covers 17 residues. V shed 1 base and J shed 5 bases, with 19 bases lying between them. Germline CDR1 and CDR2: SGHVS and FNYEAQ. CDR3 DNA: TGTGCCAGCAGCTTAGTTGGCGGGGGCAATATGAGAGATACGCAGTATTTT. Translated: CASSLVGGGNMRDTQYF.

The chain employs TRBV27 and TRBJ2-5, with D perhaps assigned TRBD1 or TRBD2 (5 bases each). TRBJ2-7 explains the end of the DNA better; the J call may be wrong. There are 16 residues in the CDR3. Per germline, CDR1 MNHEY and CDR2 SMNVEV (reference sequence). CDR3 in DNA: TGTGCCAGCAGTTTACTTATAGGGCAGGGAGAATACGAGCAGTACTTC. Its translation is CASSLLIGQGEYEQYF.

The sample holds many counts of this clone. V gene TRBV5-6 combines with J gene TRBJ1-1, with TRBD1 as a possible D gene (5 bases). Germline CDR1 is SGHDT and CDR2 is YYEEEE. There are 13 residues in the CDR3. The germline V and J ends were trimmed by 3 bases and 2 bases, with 8 bases remaining between them. Here the CDR3 reads CASSWGLNTEAFF. CDR3 bases: TGTGCCAGCAGCTGGGGACTCAACACTGAAGCTTTCTTT.

V is TRBV27 and J is TRBJ2-1, with 9 bases fitting TRBD1. The junction had 8 bases not matched to a gene; V was cut back by 2 bases and J by 6 bases. The CDR3 is 16 amino acids. CDR1 and CDR2 from the germline V gene are MNHEY and SMNVEV (reference sequence). CDR3 loop: CASSLREDRGINEQFF. The CDR3 DNA reads TGTGCCAGCAGTTTAAGGGAGGACAGGGGTATCAATGAGCAGTTCTTC.

This chain joins TRBV30 and TRBJ2-3; TRBD2 might be the D (6 bases). Germline V gene sequence: CDR1 GTSNPN, CDR2 SVGIG (reference sequence). V lost 2 bases to trimming and J lost 4 bases, with 16 bases between them. This CDR3 spans 15 amino acids. DNA for the CDR3: TGTGCCTGGAGTCGGTGGGACTTAAGGGCAGATACGCAGTATTTT. Its protein product is CAWSRWDLRADTQYF.

The chain carries TRBV19 and TRBJ1-5; 10 nucleotides line up with TRBD1. The germline CDR1 and CDR2 sequences are LNHDA and SQIVND (reference sequence). The V gene end was trimmed by 1 base and the J gene end by 2 bases; junction bases not matched to a gene: 8. CDR3 length: 18 amino acids. CDR3 coding DNA: TGTGCCAGTAGTATAGGCCGCGACAGGGGGCGAGGCAATCAGCCCCAGCATTTT. It translates to CASSIGRDRGRGNQPQHF.

The chain uses TRBV29-1 and TRBJ1-1; 8 nucleotides match TRBD1. This CDR3 comprises 15 residues. Germline assignment: CDR1 SQVTM and CDR2 ANQGSEA. V dropped 7 bases and J dropped 6; count of bases not matched to a gene: 16. Here the CDR3 DNA reads TGCAGCGCTATTGGACAGGGACGACTTGTCGCTGAAGCTTTCTTT. It translates to CSAIGQGRLVAEAFF. The full variable domain, completed using reference TRBV29-1 and TRBJ1-1, is SAVISQKPSRDICQRGTSLTIQCQVDSQVTMMFWYRQQPGQSLTLIATANQGSEATYESGFVIDKFPISRPNLTFSTLTVSNMSPEDSSIYLCSAIGQGRLVAEAFFGQGTRLTVV.

This chain links TRBV18 with TRBJ2-5, with TRBD2 matching 8 bases. Germline V CDR1 and CDR2: KGHSH, LQKENI. This CDR3 is built from 14 residues. Losses at the gene ends were 3 bases for V and 4 bases for J; bases not matched to a gene: 4. CDR3 residues: CASSPAGGGETQYF. The CDR3 coding sequence is TGTGCCAGCTCACCGGCGGGGGGTGGAGAGACCCAGTACTTC.